These T cell receptor beta chains were read from a single sample in a study of T cell repertoires in cytomegalovirus infection. Each CDR3 protein gets one entry after TCRdb re-called the reads with MiXCR. The sample records nearly 700,000 distinct CDR3 sequences, around 35% being singletons. No antigen has been assigned to these receptors. Here the sequenced sample was cultured PBMCs, taken from culture after CMV antigen stimulation. All receptors derive from a human donor in good health (CMV status not recorded). Some clones in this sample may be carry-over from other donors' samples. Each CDR3 is given with its conserved first and last residue. Each record gives: CDR3 DNA, CDR3 protein, V gene, clone size, D gene, J gene. D genes are given only for firm matches. Only some rows state a clone size, as once, few, many or a class for expanded clones.

DNA: TGTGCCAGCAGCCCCAACCCGGGGAACAATGAGCAGTTCTTC; CDR3: CASSPNPGNNEQFF; V: TRBV6-2/TRBV6-3; size: NA; D: NA; J: TRBJ2-1
DNA: TGTGCCAGCAGCTTAGAACTAGCGGGAACCCAAGAGACCCAGTACTTC; CDR3: CASSLELAGTQETQYF; V: TRBV7-2; size: NA; D: TRBD2; J: TRBJ2-5
DNA: TGCAGTGCAGCGGAGGGATCCTACAATGAGCAGTTCTTC; CDR3: CSAAEGSYNEQFF; V: TRBV20-1; size: NA; D: NA; J: TRBJ2-1
DNA: TGTGCCAGCAGCCCCCGACGGGAGTTCAATCAGCCCCAGCATTTT; CDR3: CASSPRREFNQPQHF; V: TRBV7-6; size: many; D: NA; J: TRBJ1-5
DNA: TGTGCCAGCAGCTTAGCTCGAGGGAACAGGGGCACCGGGGAGCTGTTTTTT; CDR3: CASSLARGNRGTGELFF; V: TRBV7-8; size: NA; D: TRBD1; J: TRBJ2-2
DNA: TGTGCCAGCAGTGGACTCGGCTCTATTCCGACTTTC; CDR3: CASSGLGSIPTF; V: TRBV6-2/TRBV6-3; size: NA; D: NA; J: TRBJ2-6
DNA: TGTGCCAGCAGTTTATGGGGCCACGGGAGAGATAGGTACGAGCAGTACTTC; CDR3: CASSLWGHGRDRYEQYF; V: TRBV27; size: NA; D: NA; J: TRBJ2-7
DNA: TGTGCCTGTACTACAGGTTCCGATATAGCCAAAAACATTCAGTACTTC; CDR3: CACTTGSDIAKNIQYF; V: TRBV19; size: NA; D: NA; J: TRBJ2-4
DNA: TGTGCCAGCAGCTTAGTCCTGACAGGGAGAACTGAAGCTTTCTTT; CDR3: CASSLVLTGRTEAFF; V: TRBV7-9; size: many; D: TRBD1; J: TRBJ1-1
DNA: TGTGCCAGCAACTTCTTATCGGGATCACCCCTCCACTTT; CDR3: CASNFLSGSPLHF; V: TRBV12-3/TRBV12-4; size: NA; D: NA; J: TRBJ1-6
DNA: TGCAGTGGACTAGCGGATACAAATACGCAGTATTTT; CDR3: CSGLADTNTQYF; V: TRBV20-1; size: NA; D: TRBD2; J: TRBJ2-3
DNA: TGTGCCAGCAGCCAACACAGAACTGAAGCTTTCTTT; CDR3: CASSQHRTEAFF; V: TRBV11-2; size: few; D: NA; J: TRBJ1-1
DNA: TGTGCCAGTAGTATACCCGGGACTCATTACGAGCAGTACTTC; CDR3: CASSIPGTHYEQYF; V: TRBV19; size: few; D: NA; J: TRBJ2-7
DNA: TGTGCCACCAATCAGCCCCAGCATTTT; CDR3: CATNQPQHF; V: TRBV7-2; size: few; D: NA; J: TRBJ1-5
DNA: TGTGCCAGCAGTTTGACAACCACCCAGTACTTC; CDR3: CASSLTTTQYF; V: TRBV11-2; size: NA; D: NA; J: TRBJ2-5
DNA: TGTGCCAGCAGTGACCTCCGAAGGACAGCCAATAATTCACCCCTCCACTTT; CDR3: CASSDLRRTANNSPLHF; V: TRBV6-1; size: few; D: NA; J: TRBJ1-6